The clone carrying this T cell receptor beta chain was observed a few times. The CDR3 spans 16 residues. With 3 bases clipped from V and 9 bases from J, the junction kept 13 bases outside the gene matches. Germline CDR1 PRHDT, CDR2 FYEKMQ (reference sequence). The sample belongs to a study of CD8+ T cells in alopecia areata. cDNA reverse transcribed from extracted RNA served as the sequencing template. Clones were read by immunoSEQ multiplex PCR, and TCRdb kept only the in-frame ones, dropping some. The table lists about 140,000 clones, 86% of them singletons. Treatment specified: oral pan-JAK inhibitor, 5-10 mg twice daily.

This TCR was recovered from a human donor with alopecia areata. Sample: CD8+ T cells sorted from blood, taken at week 4, from a patient treated with tofacitinib. V usage is TRBV13 and J usage is TRBJ2-4, with 8 bases matching TRBD1. CDR3: CASSFSRGPHRAIQYF. The CDR3, as DNA: TGTGCCAGCAGCTTTTCCAGGGGGCCTCACCGAGCCATTCAGTACTTC.